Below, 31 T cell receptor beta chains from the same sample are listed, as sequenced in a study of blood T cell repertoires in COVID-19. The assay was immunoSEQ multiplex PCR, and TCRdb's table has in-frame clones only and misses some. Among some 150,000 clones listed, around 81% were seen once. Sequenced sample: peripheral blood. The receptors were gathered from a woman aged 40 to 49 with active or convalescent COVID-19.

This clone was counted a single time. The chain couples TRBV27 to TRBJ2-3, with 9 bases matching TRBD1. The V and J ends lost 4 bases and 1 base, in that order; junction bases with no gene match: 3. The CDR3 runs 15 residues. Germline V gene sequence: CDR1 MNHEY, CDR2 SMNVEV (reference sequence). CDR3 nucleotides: TGTGCCAGCAGTTCGTGGACAGGGGGCACAGATACGCAGTATTTT. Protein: CASSSWTGGTDTQYF.

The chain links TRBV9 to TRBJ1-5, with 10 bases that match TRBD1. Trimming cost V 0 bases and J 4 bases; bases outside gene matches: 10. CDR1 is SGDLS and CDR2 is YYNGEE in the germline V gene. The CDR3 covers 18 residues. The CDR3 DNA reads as TGTGCCAGCAGCGTAGGGGTGCGGGACAGGGGACGAAATCAGCCCCAGCATTTT. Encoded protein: CASSVGVRDRGRNQPQHF.

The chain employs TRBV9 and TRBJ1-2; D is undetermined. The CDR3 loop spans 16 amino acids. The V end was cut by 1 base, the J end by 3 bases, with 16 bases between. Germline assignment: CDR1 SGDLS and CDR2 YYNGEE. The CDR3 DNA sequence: TGTGCCAGCAGCGTAACCCCGCTCCCAGGTGACTATGGCTACACCTTC. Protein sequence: CASSVTPLPGDYGYTF. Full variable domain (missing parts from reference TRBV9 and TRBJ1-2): DSGVTQTPKHLITATGQRVTLRCSPRSGDLSVYWYQQSLDQGLQFLIQYYNGEERAKGNILERFSAQQFPDLHSELNLSSLELGDSALYFCASSVTPLPGDYGYTFGSGTRLTVV.

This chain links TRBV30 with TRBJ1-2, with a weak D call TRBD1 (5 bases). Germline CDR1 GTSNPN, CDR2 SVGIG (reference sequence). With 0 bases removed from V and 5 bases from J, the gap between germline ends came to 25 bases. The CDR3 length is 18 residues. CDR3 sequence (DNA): TGTGCCTGGAGTGTACCCCTCGGACACCTCGGTATGACATATGGCTACACCTTC. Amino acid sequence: CAWSVPLGHLGMTYGYTF.

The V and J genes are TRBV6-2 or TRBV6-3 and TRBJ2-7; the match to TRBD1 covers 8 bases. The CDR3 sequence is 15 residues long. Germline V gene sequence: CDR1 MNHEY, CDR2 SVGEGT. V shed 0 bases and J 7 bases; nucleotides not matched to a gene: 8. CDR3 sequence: CASSYSTQGAGEQYF. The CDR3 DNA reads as TGTGCCAGCAGTTACTCGACCCAGGGGGCTGGAGAGCAGTACTTC.

CDR3 sequence reads: CASTPVASGSMYEQYF. The CDR3 coding sequence is TGTGCCAGCACCCCCGTGGCTAGCGGGAGTATGTACGAGCAGTACTTC. V and J are TRBV7-6 and TRBJ2-7; 10 bases line up with TRBD2. The trim removed 7 bases at V and 4 bases at J, leaving 13 bases unmatched. This CDR3 has 16 residues. Germline V gene data show CDR1 as SGHVS and CDR2 as FNYEAQ.

The CDR3 DNA reads TGCGCCAGCAGATGGAACGGCCAGGCGAATGAAAAACTGTTTTTT. The encoded protein is CASRWNGQANEKLFF. This chain uses TRBV5-1 with TRBJ1-4, with unresolved D. The germline V and J ends were trimmed by 5 bases and 5 bases, with 16 bases remaining between them. In germline, CDR1 is SGHRS, CDR2 YFSETQ. The CDR3 covers 15 residues.

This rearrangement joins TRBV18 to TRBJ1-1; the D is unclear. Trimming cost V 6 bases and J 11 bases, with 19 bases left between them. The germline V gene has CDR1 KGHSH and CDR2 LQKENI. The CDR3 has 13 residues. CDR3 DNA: TGTGCCAGCTCCCTTAAATTGGAGTCGAGGGCTTTCTTT. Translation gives CASSLKLESRAFF.

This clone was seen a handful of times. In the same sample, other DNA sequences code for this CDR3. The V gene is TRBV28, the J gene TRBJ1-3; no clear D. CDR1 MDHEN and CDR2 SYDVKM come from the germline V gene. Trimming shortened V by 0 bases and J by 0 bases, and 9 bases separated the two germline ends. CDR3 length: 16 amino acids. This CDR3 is CASSLWAVNSGNTIYF. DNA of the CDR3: TGTGCCAGCAGTTTATGGGCAGTAAACTCTGGAAACACCATATATTTT.

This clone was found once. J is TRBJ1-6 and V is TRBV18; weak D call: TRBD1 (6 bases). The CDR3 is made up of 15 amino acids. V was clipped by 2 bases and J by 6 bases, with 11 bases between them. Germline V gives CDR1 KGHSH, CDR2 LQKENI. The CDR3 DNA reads TGTGCCAGCTCACCATATGGGGGCCTTAATTCACCCCTCCACTTT. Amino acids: CASSPYGGLNSPLHF.

The CDR3: CASKESRAYMNTEAFF. The CDR3 DNA follows: TGTGCCAGCAAGGAGTCGAGAGCTTACATGAACACTGAAGCTTTCTTT. V gene TRBV7-9 combines with J gene TRBJ1-1; no reliable D call. The V gene's germline CDR1 is SEHNR and CDR2 FQNEAQ (reference sequence). This CDR3 spans 16 amino acids. The V gene lost 7 bases and the J gene lost 0 bases, with 18 bases spanning the gap.

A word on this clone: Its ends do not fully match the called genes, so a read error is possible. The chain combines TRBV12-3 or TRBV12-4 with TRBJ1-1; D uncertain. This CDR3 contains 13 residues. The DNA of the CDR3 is TGTGCCAGCAGTTTGACTCCCTACACCGAAGCTTTCTTT. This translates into CASSLTPYTEAFF.

CDR3 amino acids: CASSYSEGAHYGYTF. The CDR3 DNA reads as TGTGCCAGCAGTTACTCGGAGGGGGCGCACTATGGCTACACCTTC. V and J are TRBV6-5 and TRBJ1-2; 7 bases are a match to TRBD1. The ends lost 0 bases at V and 3 bases at J; junction bases unmatched: 4. CDR1 is MNHEY and CDR2 is SVGAGI in the germline V gene. This CDR3 region has 15 residues.

The CDR3 is CASTYPGQSIFPYGYTF. The CDR3, as DNA: TGTGCCAGCACCTACCCCGGACAGAGTATTTTCCCCTATGGCTACACCTTC. This chain joins TRBV28 and TRBJ1-2, with TRBD1 as a possible D gene (6 bases). Germline V lookup: CDR1 MDHEN, CDR2 SYDVKM. The CDR3 runs to 17 residues. The V gene lost 7 bases and the J gene lost 4 bases, with 25 bases spanning the gap.

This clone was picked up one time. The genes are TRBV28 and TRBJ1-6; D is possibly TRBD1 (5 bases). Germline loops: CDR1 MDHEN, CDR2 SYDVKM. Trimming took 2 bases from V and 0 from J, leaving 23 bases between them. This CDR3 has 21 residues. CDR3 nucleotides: TGTGCCAGCAGTTTAAATGCAGGGAGGGGAGTTAAGAGCTCCTATAATTCACCCCTCCACTTT. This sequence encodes CASSLNAGRGVKSSYNSPLHF.

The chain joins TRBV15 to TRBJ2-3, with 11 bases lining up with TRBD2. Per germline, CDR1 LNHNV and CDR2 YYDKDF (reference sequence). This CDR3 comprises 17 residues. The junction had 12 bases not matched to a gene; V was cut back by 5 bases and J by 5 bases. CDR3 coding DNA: TGTGCCACCAGCGGGAATAAACTAGCGGGGGACCGAGATACGCAGTATTTT. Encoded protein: CATSGNKLAGDRDTQYF.

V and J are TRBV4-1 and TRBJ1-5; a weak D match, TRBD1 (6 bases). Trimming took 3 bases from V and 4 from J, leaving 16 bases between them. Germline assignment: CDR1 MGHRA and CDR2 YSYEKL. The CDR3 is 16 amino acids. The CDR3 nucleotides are TGCGCCAGCAGCCAGGGACCGGGACAACTGAATCAGCCCCAGCATTTT. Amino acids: CASSQGPGQLNQPQHF.

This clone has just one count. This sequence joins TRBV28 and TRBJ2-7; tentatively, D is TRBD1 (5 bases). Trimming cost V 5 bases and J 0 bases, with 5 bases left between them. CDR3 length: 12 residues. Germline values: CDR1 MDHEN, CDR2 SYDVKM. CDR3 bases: TGTGCCAGCAGTACAGGCTCCTACGAGCAGTACTTC. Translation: CASSTGSYEQYF.

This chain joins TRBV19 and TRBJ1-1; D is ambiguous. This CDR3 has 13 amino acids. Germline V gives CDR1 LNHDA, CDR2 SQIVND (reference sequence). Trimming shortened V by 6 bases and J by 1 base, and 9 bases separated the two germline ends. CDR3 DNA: TGTGCCAGTAGCCCTGTCGGGAACACTGAAGCTTTCTTT. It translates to CASSPVGNTEAFF. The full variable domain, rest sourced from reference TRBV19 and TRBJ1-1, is DGGITQSPKYLFRKEGQNVTLSCEQNLNHDAMYWYRQDPGQGLRLIYYSQIVNDFQKGDIAEGYSVSREKKESFPLTVTSAQKNPTAFYLCASSPVGNTEAFFGQGTRLTVV.

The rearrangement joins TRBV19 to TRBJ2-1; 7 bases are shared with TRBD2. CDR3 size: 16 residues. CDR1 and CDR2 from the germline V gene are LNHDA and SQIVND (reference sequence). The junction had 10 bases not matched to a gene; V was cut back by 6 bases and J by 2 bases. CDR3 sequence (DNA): TGTGCCAGTAGCTCAACTTCTAGCGGCGCCTACAATGAGCAGTTCTTC. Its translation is CASSSTSSGAYNEQFF.

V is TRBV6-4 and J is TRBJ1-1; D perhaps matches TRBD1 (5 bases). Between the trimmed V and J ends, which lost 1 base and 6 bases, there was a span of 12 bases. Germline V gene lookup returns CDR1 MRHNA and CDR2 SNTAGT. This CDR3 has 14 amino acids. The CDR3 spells CASSDYGGSAEAFF. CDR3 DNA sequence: TGTGCCAGCAGTGACTACGGGGGGAGTGCTGAAGCTTTCTTT.

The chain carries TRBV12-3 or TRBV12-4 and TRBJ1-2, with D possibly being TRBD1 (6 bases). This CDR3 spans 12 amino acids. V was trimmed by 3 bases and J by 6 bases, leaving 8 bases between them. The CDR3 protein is CASSFNRDGYTF. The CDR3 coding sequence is TGTGCCAGCAGTTTCAACAGGGATGGCTACACCTTC.

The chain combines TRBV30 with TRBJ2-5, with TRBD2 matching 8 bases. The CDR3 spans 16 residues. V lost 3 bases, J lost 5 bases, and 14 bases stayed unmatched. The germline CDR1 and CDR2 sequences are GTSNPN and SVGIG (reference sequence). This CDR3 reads CAWSATRSGSRETQYF. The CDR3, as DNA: TGTGCCTGGAGCGCAACCCGGAGCGGGAGCAGGGAGACCCAGTACTTC.

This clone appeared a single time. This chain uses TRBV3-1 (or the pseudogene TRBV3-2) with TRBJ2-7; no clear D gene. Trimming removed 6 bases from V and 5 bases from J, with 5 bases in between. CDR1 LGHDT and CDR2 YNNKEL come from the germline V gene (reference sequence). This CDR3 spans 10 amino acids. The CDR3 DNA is TGTGCCAGCAGACATAACGAGCAGTACTTC. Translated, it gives CASRHNEQYF.

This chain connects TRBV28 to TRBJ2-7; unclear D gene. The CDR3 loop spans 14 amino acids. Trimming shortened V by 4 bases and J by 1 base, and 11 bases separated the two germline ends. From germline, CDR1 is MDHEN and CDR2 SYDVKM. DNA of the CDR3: TGTGCCAGCAGTTATTCGCAGGTTTCCTACGAGCAGTACTTC. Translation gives CASSYSQVSYEQYF.

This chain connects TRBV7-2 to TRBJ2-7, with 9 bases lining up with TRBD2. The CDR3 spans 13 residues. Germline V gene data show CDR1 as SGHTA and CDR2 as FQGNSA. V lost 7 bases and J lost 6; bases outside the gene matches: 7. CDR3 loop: CASTQRGAREQYF. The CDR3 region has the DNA TGTGCCAGCACCCAGCGGGGGGCGCGCGAGCAGTACTTC.

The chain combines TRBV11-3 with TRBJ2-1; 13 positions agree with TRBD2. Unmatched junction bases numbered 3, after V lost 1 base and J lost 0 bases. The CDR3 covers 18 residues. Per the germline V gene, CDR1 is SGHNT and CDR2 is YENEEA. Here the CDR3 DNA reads TGTGCCAGCAGCTTAGGGAGGACTAGCGGGAGCTCCTACAATGAGCAGTTCTTC. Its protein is CASSLGRTSGSSYNEQFF.

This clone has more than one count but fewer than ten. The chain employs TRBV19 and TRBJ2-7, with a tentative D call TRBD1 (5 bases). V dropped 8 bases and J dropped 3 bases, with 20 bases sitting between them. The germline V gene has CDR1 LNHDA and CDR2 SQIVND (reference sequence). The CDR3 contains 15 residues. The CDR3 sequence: CASPRQGSSNYEQYF. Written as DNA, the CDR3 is TGTGCCAGTCCTAGGCAGGGAAGTTCCAACTACGAGCAGTACTTC.

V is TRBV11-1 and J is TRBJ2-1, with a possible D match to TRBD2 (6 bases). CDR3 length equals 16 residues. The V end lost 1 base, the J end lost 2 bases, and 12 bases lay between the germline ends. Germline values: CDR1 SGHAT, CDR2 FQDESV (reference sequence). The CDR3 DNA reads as TGTGCCAGCAGCTTAGGACCGGAGGGGCCCTACAATGAGCAGTTCTTC. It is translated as CASSLGPEGPYNEQFF.

As DNA, the CDR3 is TGCGCCAGCAGCCAAGAGGAGGGCCGCCAGGGCTATGGCTACACCTTC. The encoded protein is CASSQEEGRQGYGYTF. The chain uses TRBV4-3 and TRBJ1-2; D is perhaps TRBD1 (5 bases). The length of the CDR3 is 16 residues. In germline, CDR1 is LGHNA, CDR2 YSLEER. Trimming stripped 0 bases from V and 4 bases from J, with 15 bases between.

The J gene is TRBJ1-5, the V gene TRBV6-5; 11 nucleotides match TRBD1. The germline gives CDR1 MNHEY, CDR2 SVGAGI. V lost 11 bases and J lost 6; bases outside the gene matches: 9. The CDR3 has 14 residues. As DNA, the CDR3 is TGTGCCGTACGGCGGGGGACAGGGGGTCAGCCCCAGCATTTT. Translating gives CAVRRGTGGQPQHF.